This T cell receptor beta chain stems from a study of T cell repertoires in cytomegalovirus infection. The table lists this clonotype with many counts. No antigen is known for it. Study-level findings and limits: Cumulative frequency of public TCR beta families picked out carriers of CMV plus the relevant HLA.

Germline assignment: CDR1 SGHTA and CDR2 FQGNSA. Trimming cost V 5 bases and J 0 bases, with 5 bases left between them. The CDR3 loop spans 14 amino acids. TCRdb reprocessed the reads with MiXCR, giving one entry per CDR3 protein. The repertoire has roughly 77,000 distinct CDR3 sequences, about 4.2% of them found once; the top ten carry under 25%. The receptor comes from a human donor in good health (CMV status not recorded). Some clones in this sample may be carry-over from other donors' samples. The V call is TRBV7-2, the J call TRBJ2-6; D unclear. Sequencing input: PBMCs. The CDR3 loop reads CASSPFSGANVLTF. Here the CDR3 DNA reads TGTGCCAGCAGCCCCTTCTCTGGGGCCAACGTCCTGACTTTC.